This TCR beta chain comes out of a study of identical twins. Study results and caveats: Models predicted less out-of-frame TCR alpha sharing in monozygotic twins than was found. Reduced insertions were recorded for abundant cord blood beta clonotypes, with no such pattern in memory repertoires. The authors noted that invariant MAIT and iNKT cells could partly confound zero-insertion analyses.

CDR3 length equals 13 residues. Trimming shortened V by 6 bases and J by 2 bases, and 12 bases separated the two germline ends. Per the germline V gene, CDR1 is SQVTM and CDR2 is ANQGSEA. In its sample, this clonotype was seen many times. Its specificity is not known. It was template switching that added a universal primer site, and there were unique molecular identifiers on the cDNA. MiXCR, run by TCRdb on the 5' RACE reads, gives a single entry per CDR3 protein. The sample has 200,000 to 250,000 distinct CDR3 sequences, approximately 7.3% seen once; the top ten hold 5.4%. These data were likewise used in another study, on yellow fever vaccine responses in identical twins.

Sequencing input: CD8+ T cells sorted from blood. The genes are TRBV29-1 and TRBJ2-3; TRBD2 is a possible D gene (5 bases). This TCR was sampled from a woman between 18 and 29 years old in good health. The CDR3 DNA reads as TGCAGCGTCGTCTGGACTCTCACAGATACGCAGTATTTT. Its translation: CSVVWTLTDTQYF.